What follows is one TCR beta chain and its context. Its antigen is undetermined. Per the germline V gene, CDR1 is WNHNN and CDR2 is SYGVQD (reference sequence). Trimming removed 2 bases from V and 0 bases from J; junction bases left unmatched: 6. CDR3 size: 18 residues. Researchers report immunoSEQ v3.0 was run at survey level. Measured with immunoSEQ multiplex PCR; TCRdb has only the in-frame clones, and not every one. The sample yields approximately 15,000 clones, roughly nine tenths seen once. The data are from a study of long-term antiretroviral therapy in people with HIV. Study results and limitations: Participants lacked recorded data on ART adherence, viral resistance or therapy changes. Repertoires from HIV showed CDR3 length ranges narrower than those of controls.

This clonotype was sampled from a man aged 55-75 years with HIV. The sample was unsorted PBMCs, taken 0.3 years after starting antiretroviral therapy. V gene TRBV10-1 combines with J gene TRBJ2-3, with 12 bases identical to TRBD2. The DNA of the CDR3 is TGCGCCAGCAGTGAGCCGACTAGCGGGGGCTCGAGCACAGATACGCAGTATTTT. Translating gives CASSEPTSGGSSTDTQYF.